This record concerns one TCR beta chain sequence. Its target is unknown. These data come from a study of CD8 T cells in ankylosing spondylitis. Germline values: CDR1 LGHNA, CDR2 YSLEER. J gave up 11 bases and V 0 bases, and 6 bases lay outside the gene matches. This CDR3 comprises 13 residues. Making use of molecular barcodes, quantitative 5'-RACE generated TCR beta libraries. In TCRdb, the 5' RACE reads were re-called with MiXCR into one record per CDR3 protein. This table has over 25,000 distinct CDR3 sequences, over 6.5% appearing once. Study-wide findings and caveats: In ankylosing spondylitis patients, matched synovial fluid reportedly showed significant enrichment of disease-linked clones. Seemingly characteristic of ankylosing spondylitis blood was a TCR beta motif consisting of under ten highly homologous variants.

Sequencing was carried out using blood. V is TRBV4-3 and J is TRBJ1-1, with 7 positions matching TRBD1. This sequence originates from a male donor with ankylosing spondylitis or in good health (not recorded which). The CDR3 nucleotides read TGCGCCAGCAGCCAAGATGGACAGGCTCTGGCTTTCTTT. It specifies CASSQDGQALAFF.